This T cell receptor beta chain is drawn from a study of human T cells and chemical hapten exposure. Study overall: The scalp of each patient received a weekly diphenylcyclopropenone dose for the full approximately 22-week study. Study-wide points: Relative to control repertoires, expanded TCRs gave rise to significantly more large CDR3 similarity clusters.

Worth noting for this clonotype: Its target is unknown.

This CDR3 is 15 amino acids long. CDR1 is SGHVS and CDR2 is FNYEAQ in the germline V gene. The ends were cut back, 0 bases at V and 8 bases at J, with 11 bases in the middle. TCRdb re-called the RACE reads with MiXCR, one entry per CDR3 protein. The sample contains 370,000 or so distinct CDR3 sequences, 4.8% of which appear only once. Time point indicated: patch test 1, 2 weeks after DPC sensitization. As to treatment: therapeutic diphenylcyclopropenone sensitization with weekly scalp DPC. This TCR derives from a woman between 50 and 59 years old with alopecia areata. Some clones in this sample may be carry-over from other donors' samples. The rearrangement joins TRBV7-6 to TRBJ1-6, with D possibly matching TRBD1 (5 bases). This specimen was whole blood, taken in connection with sensitization to the hapten diphenylcyclopropenone (DPC). CDR3 nucleotide sequence: TGTGCCAGCAGCTTAGCGGGCAGGGATGATTCACCCCTCCACTTT. It encodes CASSLAGRDDSPLHF.